This T cell receptor beta chain was identified during a study of identifying expanded T cells in peripheral blood. Whole-study results and caveats: Variance in clone template counts between roughly two-week samples significantly increased with total template count across all healthy donors.

This clone showed up just a few times. What it recognizes is unknown. Clones were sequenced by immunoSEQ multiplex PCR, and TCRdb holds only the in-frame ones, with some missing. This sample has 100,000 to 150,000 clones; 75% to 90% occur once, and the top ten carry approximately 8.9%. Source material: blood. This TCR was recovered from a person aged 18 to 75 in good health.

As DNA, the CDR3 is TGTGCCAGCAGCCGGGTCTCGGGTGAAAAACTGTTTTTT. Its protein is CASSRVSGEKLFF. The chain joins TRBV14 to TRBJ1-4; no definite D call. This CDR3 region has 13 residues. Trimming took off 4 bases at V and 7 bases at J, with 10 bases between the two ends. Per the germline V gene, CDR1 is SGHDN and CDR2 is FVKESK.